The 25 T cell receptor beta chains listed next were all sequenced from one sample in a study of OX40 agonist ivuxolimab in advanced cancers. TCRdb's table, derived via immunoSEQ multiplex PCR, lists solely in-frame clones and lacks some. The sample carries some 83,000 clones, around nine tenths recorded once. The sample in question was CD4+ or CD8+ T cells sorted from blood, obtained in a trial of the OX40 agonist ivuxolimab. These TCRs come from an adult with an advanced solid tumor such as melanoma, head and neck, liver or kidney cancer.

The chain uses TRBV28 and TRBJ1-3, with D unclear. CDR1 is MDHEN and CDR2 is SYDVKM in the germline V gene. This CDR3 spans 14 amino acids. V lost 6 bases and J lost 0, with 9 bases in between. In DNA, the CDR3 is TGTGCCAGCAGGAATCAGGTCTCTGGAAACACCATATATTTT. This codes for CASRNQVSGNTIYF.

In this sample, this clone turned up a few times. The gene calls are TRBV4-2 and TRBJ2-7; a possible D gene is TRBD2 (5 bases). Trimming stripped 5 bases from V and 2 bases from J, with 13 bases between. The CDR3 runs to 14 residues. The germline V gene encodes CDR1 LGHNA and CDR2 YNFKEQ. In nucleotides, the CDR3 is TGTGCCAGCAGCTCCCGGACGGGAACCTACGAGCAGTACTTC. Translation gives CASSSRTGTYEQYF.

The rearrangement links TRBV28 to TRBJ1-1; TRBD1 matches at 9 bases. Germline values: CDR1 MDHEN, CDR2 SYDVKM. The trim removed 6 bases at V and 5 bases at J, leaving 13 bases unmatched. The CDR3 spans 16 residues. The CDR3 DNA is TGTGCCAGCAGCCTTATCTCCACAGGGGGCCGGACTGAAGCTTTCTTT. Residues: CASSLISTGGRTEAFF.

In this sample, this clone turned up a few times. The chain combines TRBV5-1 with TRBJ2-1; the D call may be TRBD1 or TRBD2 (5 bases each). The CDR3 consists of 14 residues. In germline, CDR1 is SGHRS, CDR2 YFSETQ. The ends were cut back, 0 bases at V and 9 bases at J, with 13 bases in the middle. The CDR3 DNA follows: TGCGCCAGCAGCTTGGGTCTGGGGGTGGGTGAGCAGTTCTTC. The encoded protein is CASSLGLGVGEQFF.

This clone was picked up one time. The genes are TRBV5-1 and TRBJ2-2, with no clear D. The germline CDR1 and CDR2 sequences are SGHRS and YFSETQ. V lost 4 bases to trimming and J lost 4 bases, with 8 bases between them. This CDR3 region has 13 residues. CDR3 residues: CASSPLTTGELFF. CDR3 sequence (DNA): TGCGCCAGCAGCCCCTTAACCACCGGGGAGCTGTTTTTT.

The J gene is TRBJ1-1, the V gene TRBV28; D not resolved. From germline, CDR1 is MDHEN and CDR2 SYDVKM. Trimming took 1 base from V and 3 from J, leaving 12 bases between them. The CDR3 has 15 residues. DNA of the CDR3: TGTGCCAGCAGTTTATTTTGGGAATTCGACACTGAAGCTTTCTTT. Protein sequence: CASSLFWEFDTEAFF.

The chain employs TRBV6-6 and TRBJ2-5, with 8 bases identical to TRBD1. In germline, CDR1 is MNHNY, CDR2 SVGAGI (reference sequence). The CDR3 runs 14 residues. The ends lost 8 bases at V and 0 bases at J; junction bases unmatched: 5. CDR3 in DNA: TGTGCCAGCTCACAGGGGGAAGACCAAGAGACCCAGTACTTC. Protein product: CASSQGEDQETQYF.

V and J are TRBV5-4 and TRBJ1-1; a weak D match, TRBD1 (6 bases). Deletions cut 2 bases from V and 4 bases from J, with 18 bases between. CDR1 is SGHNT and CDR2 is YYREEE in the germline V gene (reference sequence). There are 16 residues in the CDR3. CDR3 sequence reads: CASSLGGRGIGTEAFF. CDR3 coding DNA: TGTGCCAGCAGCTTAGGGGGTCGGGGAATCGGCACTGAAGCTTTCTTT.

In its sample, this clone ranks as medium-sized. This specimen includes other DNA sequences encoding the same CDR3. The V call is TRBV2, the J call TRBJ2-1; 9 bases agree with TRBD2. The CDR3 sequence is 17 residues long. Trimming at V came to 5 bases and at J to 4 bases, leaving 12 bases not matched to a gene. The germline gives CDR1 SNHLY, CDR2 FYNNEI. This chain's CDR3 is CASSPHSGRGRYNEQFF. The CDR3 DNA is TGTGCCAGCAGTCCCCATAGCGGGAGAGGGAGGTACAATGAGCAGTTCTTC.

The J gene is TRBJ2-2, the V gene TRBV5-1; D uncertain. Germline V gene data show CDR1 as SGHRS and CDR2 as YFSETQ. V lost 0 bases to trimming and J lost 4 bases, with 7 bases between them. The CDR3 totals 14 residues. For the CDR3, the DNA is TGCGCCAGCAGCTTGGAAGCTAGCACCGGGGAGCTGTTTTTT. As protein: CASSLEASTGELFF.

J is TRBJ2-7 and V is TRBV6-5; D might be TRBD1 (6 bases). Trimming took 6 bases from V and 3 from J, leaving 15 bases between them. The CDR3 length is 14 residues. Germline lookup yields CDR1 MNHEY and CDR2 SVGAGI. The CDR3 sequence: CASRGTSDSYEQYF. The CDR3 DNA reads as TGTGCCAGCAGGGGTACTTCGGACAGCTACGAGCAGTACTTC.

The V call is TRBV6-1, the J call TRBJ1-6; a weak D match, TRBD1 (5 bases). The CDR3 covers 16 residues. V was trimmed by 4 bases and J by 10 bases, leaving 20 bases between them. Looked up from germline, CDR1 is MNHNS and CDR2 is SASEGT. The CDR3 region is CASSASWAGLGSPLHF. CDR3 bases: TGTGCCAGCAGTGCTTCTTGGGCAGGGCTCGGGTCACCCCTCCACTTT.

V gene TRBV7-8 combines with J gene TRBJ1-5, with a weak D call TRBD1 (5 bases). Germline assignment: CDR1 SGHVS and CDR2 FQNEAQ. The germline V and J ends were trimmed by 1 base and 0 bases, with 16 bases remaining between them. The CDR3 has 18 amino acids. This CDR3 is CASSLEGQGTLSNQPQHF. CDR3 sequence (DNA): TGTGCCAGCAGCTTAGAGGGGCAGGGAACTCTTAGCAATCAGCCCCAGCATTTT.

The gene calls are TRBV7-7 and TRBJ1-1; D gene ambiguous. The V gene lost 4 bases and the J gene lost 3 bases, with 9 bases spanning the gap. The CDR3 spans 13 residues. The germline CDR1 and CDR2 sequences are SSHAT and FNYEAQ (reference sequence). The CDR3 DNA follows: TGTGCCAGCAGCTCGGCCGTGGACACTGAAGCTTTCTTT. This codes for CASSSAVDTEAFF.

The chain combines TRBV2 with TRBJ2-3, with 8 bases that match TRBD2. The length of the CDR3 is 15 residues. V shed 6 bases, J shed 0 bases, and the junction held 5 bases outside the gene matches. The V gene's germline CDR1 is SNHLY and CDR2 FYNNEI. The CDR3 here is CASRRSSGSTDTQYF. The CDR3, as DNA: TGTGCCAGCAGACGATCTAGCGGGAGCACAGATACGCAGTATTTT.

V and J are TRBV19 and TRBJ2-1; 7 bases align to TRBD2. V gave up 3 bases and J gave up 0 bases; unmatched junction bases: 8. Germline CDR1 reads LNHDA; CDR2 reads SQIVND (reference sequence). This CDR3 has 17 amino acids. As DNA, the CDR3 is TGTGCCAGTAGTATCCGAACTAGCGCTTACTCCTACAATGAGCAGTTCTTC. Translated: CASSIRTSAYSYNEQFF.

This clone was found once. The chain employs TRBV6-6 and TRBJ1-1; no clear D gene. The CDR3 contains 14 residues. V was cut by 0 bases and J by 1 base, with 6 bases left in between. Per the germline V gene, CDR1 is MNHNY and CDR2 is SVGAGI (reference sequence). This chain's CDR3 is CASSYSTRNTEAFF. CDR3 coding DNA: TGTGCCAGCAGTTACTCGACGAGGAACACTGAAGCTTTCTTT.

The chain joins TRBV5-1 to TRBJ2-7; D perhaps matches TRBD1 (6 bases). V lost 3 bases, J lost 5 bases, and 9 bases lay in between. The CDR3 extends over 12 amino acids. CDR1 and CDR2 (germline): SGHRS, YFSETQ. CDR3 in amino acids: CASSSQGDEQYF. CDR3 nucleotides: TGCGCCAGCAGCTCACAGGGTGACGAGCAGTACTTC.

The rearrangement uses TRBV18 and TRBJ1-2; D gene uncertain. Germline V gene lookup returns CDR1 KGHSH and CDR2 LQKENI. The ends were cut back, 2 bases at V and 4 bases at J, with 14 bases in the middle. This CDR3 has 15 amino acids. The CDR3 nucleotides read TGTGCCAGCTCACCAGGGGTCATCTCGAGCTATGGCTACACCTTC. Translated: CASSPGVISSYGYTF.

The V gene is TRBV9, the J gene TRBJ1-2, with no clear D. CDR3 size: 12 residues. V was trimmed by 3 bases and J by 6 bases, leaving 9 bases between them. The germline CDR1 and CDR2 sequences are SGDLS and YYNGEE. Here the CDR3 reads CASSADLDGYTF. The CDR3 nucleotides read TGTGCCAGCAGCGCGGACTTAGATGGCTACACCTTC.

The rearrangement links TRBV30 to TRBJ2-7; D gene uncertain. V shed 3 bases and J shed 3 bases, with 9 bases lying between them. The CDR3 length is 12 residues. Germline V lookup: CDR1 GTSNPN, CDR2 SVGIG (reference sequence). The CDR3 DNA reads TGTGCCTGGAGAAACATGGGCTACGAGCAGTACTTC. The encoded protein is CAWRNMGYEQYF.

The chain links TRBV7-6 to TRBJ2-7; TRBD2 agrees at 7 bases. Germline CDR1 and CDR2: SGHVS and FNYEAQ. The CDR3 is made up of 14 amino acids. After removal of 5 bases from V and 6 bases from J, the junction contained 10 bases not matched to a gene. The CDR3 region is CASSPGTIDTEQYF. The CDR3 bases are TGTGCCAGCAGCCCCGGGACTATCGACACCGAGCAGTACTTC.

The V and J genes are TRBV15 and TRBJ2-1, with TRBD2 identical over 10 bases. This CDR3 has 17 residues. CDR1 is LNHNV, CDR2 YYDKDF, per germline (reference sequence). The junction had 7 bases not matched to a gene; V was cut back by 1 base and J by 4 bases. The CDR3 DNA follows: TGTGCCACCAGCAGAGGGGAGACTAGCGGGCCATACAATGAGCAGTTCTTC. Translation gives CATSRGETSGPYNEQFF.

This chain uses TRBV6-6 with TRBJ2-5; 11 bases are a match to TRBD1. The CDR3 is made up of 15 amino acids. Germline V CDR1 and CDR2: MNHNY, SVGAGI (reference sequence). J lost 5 bases, V lost 6 bases, and 8 bases had no gene match. The CDR3 DNA sequence: TGTGCCAGCAGCCTCGGACAGGGGGCGCGGGAGACCCAGTACTTC. Translated: CASSLGQGARETQYF.

The rearrangement joins TRBV5-6 to TRBJ2-1; D remains unclear. The CDR3 totals 14 residues. V lost 1 base and J 9 bases, leaving 14 bases between the germline ends. Per the germline V gene, CDR1 is SGHDT and CDR2 is YYEEEE. CDR3 in amino acids: CASSLTASPGEQFF. In DNA form, the CDR3 reads TGTGCCAGCAGCTTGACTGCCAGTCCCGGTGAGCAGTTCTTC.